These 12 T cell receptor beta chains share one sample of origin, sequenced in a study of T cell changes during pregnancy in multiple sclerosis. Data came from immunoSEQ multiplex PCR; TCRdb stores just in-frame clones and leaves some out. The table shows around 77,000 clones, with approximately 92% occurring only once. The input for sequencing was peripheral blood, taken in the third trimester of pregnancy. Source of these receptors: a female donor with multiple sclerosis, enrolled in a pregnancy study.

The rearrangement links TRBV29-1 to TRBJ1-1; possibly TRBD1 for D (6 bases). V gave up 7 bases and J gave up 2 bases, with 14 bases separating them. The CDR3 consists of 13 residues. CDR1 and CDR2 (germline): SQVTM, ANQGSEA. CDR3 sequence: CSAGQGSNTEAFF. DNA of the CDR3: TGCAGCGCTGGGCAGGGGTCCAACACTGAAGCTTTCTTT.

The gene calls are TRBV5-1 and TRBJ2-1; 12 bases are shared with TRBD2. The J segment lost 7 bases and the V segment lost 3 bases, leaving 5 bases of the junction unmatched. This CDR3 has 15 residues. Germline-derived CDR1 and CDR2 are SGHRS and YFSETQ. CDR3 in amino acids: CASSYLAGGPNEQFF. DNA for the CDR3: TGCGCCAGCAGCTATCTAGCGGGAGGGCCTAATGAGCAGTTCTTC.

This chain joins TRBV21-1 and TRBJ2-7; TRBD2 is taken as the D call from the table, unchecked against the DNA. TRBV21-1 is a pseudogene segment. The CDR3 spans 18 residues. DNA of the CDR3: TGTGCCAGCAGCAGACGGGGACTAGCGGGAGCACAAACCTACGAGCAGTACTTC. Its protein is CASSRRGLAGAQTYEQYF.

This chain connects TRBV6-5 to TRBJ1-2, with a weak D call TRBD1 (6 bases). Germline V gives CDR1 MNHEY, CDR2 SVGAGI. The CDR3 is made up of 15 amino acids. V was trimmed by 5 bases and J by 1 base, leaving 14 bases between them. Written as DNA, the CDR3 is TGTGCCAGCAGTATAGGGGGACACTTTAACTATGGCTACACCTTC. It encodes CASSIGGHFNYGYTF.

The chain has TRBV6-1 and TRBJ2-7, with 14 bases matching TRBD2. CDR1 and CDR2 from the germline V gene are MNHNS and SASEGT. V was clipped by 2 bases and J by 5 bases; unmatched bases: 14. The CDR3 covers 19 residues. The CDR3 loop is CASSEPHYRLAGGPHEQYF. The CDR3 DNA is TGTGCCAGCAGTGAACCACACTACCGACTAGCGGGAGGGCCCCACGAGCAGTACTTC.

This chain links TRBV7-3 with TRBJ2-7; 7 nucleotides agree with TRBD2. This CDR3 is built from 15 residues. After removal of 5 bases from V and 6 bases from J, the junction contained 13 bases not matched to a gene. Germline lookup yields CDR1 SGHTA and CDR2 FQGTGA. The CDR3: CASSVEGGRVSEQYF. The CDR3 coding sequence is TGTGCCAGCAGCGTGGAGGGAGGGAGGGTCTCCGAGCAGTACTTC.

This clone was seen more than once but under ten times. One end of the junction varies from germline; a read error may be responsible. V and J are TRBV11-2 and TRBJ1-2; TRBD1 is a possible D gene (6 bases). Per germline, CDR1 SGHAT and CDR2 FQNNGV. The CDR3 spans 14 residues. CDR3 bases: TGTGCCAGCAGCTTGGGCAGGGGTAACGATGGCTACACCTTC. Residues: CASSLGRGNDGYTF.

The genes are TRBV7-7 and TRBJ2-5; 15 bases match TRBD2. Per germline, CDR1 SSHAT and CDR2 FNYEAQ (reference sequence). J lost 5 bases, V lost 5 bases, and 6 bases had no gene match. This CDR3 contains 16 residues. The CDR3 DNA reads TGTGCCAGCAGCCCTGGACTAGCGGGAGGGCTGGAGACCCAGTACTTC. Encoded protein: CASSPGLAGGLETQYF.

This chain uses TRBV5-4 with TRBJ1-2, with 7 bases lining up with TRBD1. V trimming: 7 bases; J trimming: 11 bases; junction bases outside the gene matches: 20. The CDR3 consists of 15 residues. Germline V CDR1 and CDR2: SGHNT, YYREEE (reference sequence). This chain's CDR3 is CASSREKGALPGYTF. The CDR3 DNA follows: TGTGCCAGCTCTAGGGAAAAGGGGGCCTTACCTGGATACACCTTC.

The chain uses TRBV5-1 and TRBJ1-1, with D maybe TRBD1 (6 bases). CDR3 length: 15 amino acids. The V gene lost 0 bases and the J gene lost 11 bases, with 20 bases spanning the gap. In germline, CDR1 is SGHRS, CDR2 YFSETQ. CDR3 DNA sequence: TGCGCCAGCAGCTTGGAGGGGGTTCCCGGCGAAGAGGCTTTCTTT. Its translation: CASSLEGVPGEEAFF. Complete variable domain (other parts from reference TRBV5-1 and TRBJ1-1): KAGVTQTPRYLIKTRGQQVTLSCSPISGHRSVSWYQQTPGQGLQFLFEYFSETQRNKGNFPGRFSGRQFSNSRSEMNVSTLELGDSALYLCASSLEGVPGEEAFFGQGTRLTVV.

The chain links TRBV5-1 to TRBJ2-5; D is possibly TRBD2 (6 bases). Germline CDR1 reads SGHRS; CDR2 reads YFSETQ. Trimming stripped 5 bases from V and 2 bases from J, with 10 bases between. The CDR3 extends over 13 amino acids. The CDR3 DNA sequence: TGCGCCAGCAGTCGGGACTTGCAAGAGACCCAGTACTTC. The encoded protein is CASSRDLQETQYF.

The chain employs TRBV10-2 and TRBJ1-2, with D perhaps matching TRBD1 (5 bases). From germline, CDR1 is WSHSY and CDR2 SAAADI. CDR3 length equals 13 residues. With 2 bases removed from V and 4 bases from J, the gap between germline ends came to 8 bases. This chain's CDR3 is CASSEQGPYGYTF. DNA of the CDR3: TGCGCCAGCAGTGAGCAGGGCCCCTATGGCTACACCTTC.